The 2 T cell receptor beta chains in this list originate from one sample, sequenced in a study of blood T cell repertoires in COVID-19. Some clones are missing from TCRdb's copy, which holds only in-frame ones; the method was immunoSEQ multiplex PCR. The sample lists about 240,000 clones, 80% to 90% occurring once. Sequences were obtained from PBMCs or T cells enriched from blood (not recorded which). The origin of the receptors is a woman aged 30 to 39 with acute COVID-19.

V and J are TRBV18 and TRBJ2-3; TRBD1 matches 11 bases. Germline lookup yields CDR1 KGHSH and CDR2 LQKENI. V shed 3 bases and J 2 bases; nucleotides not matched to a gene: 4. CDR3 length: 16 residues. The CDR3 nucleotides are TGTGCCAGCTCACCCGGGACAGGGGGACTCACAGATACGCAGTATTTT. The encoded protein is CASSPGTGGLTDTQYF.

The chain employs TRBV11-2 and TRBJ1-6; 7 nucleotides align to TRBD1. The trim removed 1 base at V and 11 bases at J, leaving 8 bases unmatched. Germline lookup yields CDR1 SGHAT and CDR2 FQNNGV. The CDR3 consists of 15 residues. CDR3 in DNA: TGTGCCAGCAGCTTAGGGACAGGAGATCAAGCACCCCTCCACTTT. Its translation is CASSLGTGDQAPLHF.